This is a list of T cell receptor beta chains from one sample in a study of neoadjuvant anti-PD-1 for oral cavity cancer. The method was immunoSEQ multiplex PCR; TCRdb's version includes in-frame clones alone and lacks a portion of them. The data contain approximately 42,000 clones, about three quarters of them singletons. This specimen consisted of PBMCs, obtained after nivolumab (anti-PD-1) treatment. The receptors come from a person aged 40 to 85 with oral cavity squamous cell carcinoma. Each CDR3 is given with its conserved first and last residue. A D gene is named only where the DNA matches it firmly. Size is stated for part of the rows, as once, few or many counts, or as a class when the clone is expanded.

TRBJ2-7 | . | TRBD1 | TRBV4-1 | TGCGCCAGCGGCGGCTTTAACCGGGACAGGGGGCACGAGCAGTACTTC | CASGGFNRDRGHEQYF
TRBJ2-5 | once | TRBD1 | TRBV9 | TGTGCCAGCAGCCCTCAACAGGGGGCAGGTGAGACCCAGTACTTC | CASSPQQGAGETQYF
TRBJ1-2 | . | . | TRBV6-4 | TGTGCCAGCAGTGATTTTAATGGCTACACCTTC | CASSDFNGYTF
TRBJ1-5 | once | . | TRBV27 | TGTGCCAGCAGTTTATTGGGTCTGGGGCAGCCCCAGCATTTT | CASSLLGLGQPQHF
TRBJ1-5 | few | TRBD1 | TRBV6-5 | TGTGCCAGCAGTTACGGGCAGGGGGCCAATCAGCCCCAGCATTTT | CASSYGQGANQPQHF
TRBJ2-2 | . | . | TRBV12-5 | TGTGCTAGTGGTTTGGGCAGGGCGGGTTTCACCGGGGAGCTGTTTTTT | CASGLGRAGFTGELFF
TRBJ1-5 | . | . | TRBV9 | TGTGCCAGCAGCCCTGGAGGGAATCAGCCCCAGCATTTT | CASSPGGNQPQHF
TRBJ1-2 | . | . | TRBV11-2 | TGTGCCAGCAGCTTAGGTGTATATGGCTACACCTTC | CASSLGVYGYTF
TRBJ2-2 | . | . | TRBV5-1 | TGCGCCAGCATGGGGACGAACACCGGGGAGCTGTTTTTT | CASMGTNTGELFF
TRBJ2-5 | . | . | TRBV5-5 | TGTGCCAGCAGCATAGGACGAGAGACCCAGTACTTC | CASSIGRETQYF
TRBJ1-1 | . | TRBD1 | TRBV7-9 | TGTGCCAGCAGCTTAGTGGGACAGAGTGTGACTGAAGCTTTCTTT | CASSLVGQSVTEAFF
TRBJ2-7 | . | TRBD2 | TRBV11-1 | TGTGCCAGCAGCTCCGGGGTAGCGGGGATACTCTACGAGCAGTACTTC | CASSSGVAGILYEQYF
TRBJ1-1 | hyperexpanded | TRBD1 | TRBV29-1 | TGCAGCGTAGGTACAGGGGGCTACACTGAAGCTTTCTTT | CSVGTGGYTEAFF
TRBJ1-6 | . | . | TRBV9 | TGTGCCAGCAGCGTAGAACCCAGCTCCTATAATTCACCCCTCCACTTT | CASSVEPSSYNSPLHF
TRBJ1-2 | . | TRBD1 | TRBV28 | TGTGCCAGCAGTTCCCATTCTTCCTCAGGGGGCCGTGGCTACACCTTC | CASSSHSSSGGRGYTF